This TCR beta chain was documented in a study of T cell changes during pregnancy in multiple sclerosis. Measured with immunoSEQ multiplex PCR; TCRdb has only the in-frame clones, and not every one. The data hold approximately 100,000 clones, with roughly 89% observed a single time. The germline CDR1 and CDR2 sequences are LGHNA and YSLEER. The CDR3 extends over 16 amino acids. V trimming: 0 bases; J trimming: 10 bases; junction bases outside the gene matches: 6. This receptor was identified in a female donor with multiple sclerosis, enrolled in a pregnancy study. J is TRBJ1-6 and V is TRBV4-3, with 10 bases fitting TRBD1. This sample comprised peripheral blood, obtained before pregnancy. The CDR3 protein is CASSQDTGQGGSPLHF. Written as DNA, the CDR3 is TGCGCCAGCAGCCAAGATACCGGACAGGGGGGGTCACCCCTCCACTTT.